These 26 T cell receptor beta chains originate from one sample sequenced in a study of blood T cell repertoires in COVID-19. Clones were read by immunoSEQ multiplex PCR, and TCRdb kept only the in-frame ones, dropping some. The sample contains under 45,000 clones, around 83% of which appear only once. Material: peripheral blood. These receptors originate from a woman of 80 years or more with active or convalescent COVID-19.

The chain recombines TRBV5-1 with TRBJ2-1; D unclear. Between the trimmed V and J ends, which lost 1 base and 5 bases, there was a span of 16 bases. This CDR3 has 16 amino acids. Germline assignment: CDR1 SGHRS and CDR2 YFSETQ. This CDR3 is CASSLHLGALNNEQFF. The CDR3 DNA sequence: TGCGCCAGCAGCTTGCATCTGGGCGCTCTTAACAATGAGCAGTTCTTC.

The rearrangement uses TRBV28 and TRBJ2-5; 14 bases agree with TRBD2. The CDR3 runs 20 residues. The trim removed 3 bases at V and 1 base at J, leaving 13 bases unmatched. Germline CDR1 and CDR2: MDHEN and SYDVKM. CDR3 DNA sequence: TGTGCCAGCAGTTTTGAATTCGGACTAGCGGGAGGTATACTCCAAGAGACCCAGTACTTC. It yields the protein CASSFEFGLAGGILQETQYF.

In nucleotides, the CDR3 is TGTGCCAGCAGCCCAGGGTCGAACTATGGCTACACCTTC. Translating it yields CASSPGSNYGYTF. The V and J genes are TRBV7-9 and TRBJ1-2, with D possibly matching TRBD1 (5 bases). Trimming removed 5 bases from V and 2 bases from J, with 9 bases in between. CDR1 is SEHNR, CDR2 FQNEAQ, per germline (reference sequence). This CDR3 spans 13 amino acids.

V usage is TRBV6-5 and J usage is TRBJ1-1; tentative D call: TRBD1 (5 bases). Germline assignment: CDR1 MNHEY and CDR2 SVGAGI. V lost 6 bases and J lost 7, with 12 bases in between. CDR3 length: 12 residues. The CDR3 DNA sequence: TGTGCCAGCAGGGATCGGGGGGTTGAAGCTTTCTTT. This encodes CASRDRGVEAFF.

The V call is TRBV6-6, the J call TRBJ2-1, with 8 bases matching TRBD2. This CDR3 is built from 16 residues. Germline CDR1 and CDR2: MNHNY and SVGAGI (reference sequence). The V segment lost 7 bases and the J segment 0 bases; nucleotides outside the gene matches: 8. The CDR3: CASTTGLASSYNEQFF. Written as DNA, the CDR3 is TGTGCCAGCACCACTGGACTAGCCAGCTCCTACAATGAGCAGTTCTTC.

The chain recombines TRBV4-1 with TRBJ2-7; 9 bases are shared with TRBD1. CDR3 length: 17 amino acids. CDR1 is MGHRA and CDR2 is YSYEKL in the germline V gene. The V segment lost 4 bases and the J segment 2 bases; nucleotides outside the gene matches: 12. The CDR3 bases are TGCGCCAGCAGCCTAAGTTGGGGGACAGGGATTCCCTACGAGCAGTACTTC. Translated, it gives CASSLSWGTGIPYEQYF.

The chain recombines TRBV4-2 with TRBJ2-2; 12 nucleotides align to TRBD1. The CDR3 loop spans 16 amino acids. From germline, CDR1 is LGHNA and CDR2 YNFKEQ. With 1 base clipped from V and 7 bases from J, the junction kept 4 bases outside the gene matches. CDR3 residues: CASSQGDRGRSGELFF. CDR3 bases: TGTGCCAGCAGCCAAGGGGACAGGGGGCGAAGCGGGGAGCTGTTTTTT.

The chain links TRBV7-8 to TRBJ1-4; weak D call: TRBD1 (6 bases). Per the germline V gene, CDR1 is SGHVS and CDR2 is FQNEAQ. V was clipped by 4 bases and J by 1 base, with 10 bases between them. The CDR3 is 15 amino acids. Written as DNA, the CDR3 is TGTGCCAGCAGCTGGGGACACGGAACTAATGAAAAACTGTTTTTT. Amino acid sequence: CASSWGHGTNEKLFF.

The chain combines TRBV6-5 with TRBJ2-7, with D perhaps matching TRBD2 (5 bases). V gave up 4 bases and J gave up 0 bases, with 7 bases separating them. Germline loops: CDR1 MNHEY, CDR2 SVGAGI. There are 13 residues in the CDR3. CDR3 protein: CASSSTSSYEQYF. DNA for the CDR3: TGTGCCAGCAGTTCCACTAGCTCCTACGAGCAGTACTTC.

V gene TRBV10-3 combines with J gene TRBJ1-2; 8 bases map to TRBD1. V shed 10 bases, J shed 8 bases, and the junction held 9 bases outside the gene matches. The germline V gene encodes CDR1 ENHRY and CDR2 SYGVKD. This CDR3 is 12 amino acids long. CDR3 loop: CATSQGAEGYTF. In DNA, the CDR3 is TGTGCCACCTCCCAGGGGGCGGAGGGCTACACCTTC.

The V call is TRBV13, the J call TRBJ1-4; 8 bases are shared with TRBD1. V lost 0 bases, J lost 4 bases, and 4 bases stayed unmatched. Germline V gene sequence: CDR1 PRHDT, CDR2 FYEKMQ (reference sequence). The CDR3 length is 16 residues. This CDR3 is CASSLGRTGINEKLFF. The DNA for the CDR3 is TGTGCCAGCAGCTTAGGACGGACAGGGATTAATGAAAAACTGTTTTTT.

The chain couples TRBV3-1 (or the pseudogene TRBV3-2) to TRBJ2-1, with unresolved D. Germline assignment: CDR1 LGHDT and CDR2 YNNKEL (reference sequence). Trimming removed 0 bases at V and 4 bases at J, with 10 bases between. The CDR3 extends over 15 amino acids. The CDR3 DNA is TGTGCCAGCAGCCAAGAGTCCCGAGGTTACAATGAGCAGTTCTTC. Protein: CASSQESRGYNEQFF.

This clone was found a few times. The chain couples TRBV4-1 to TRBJ1-3, with 9 positions matching TRBD1. Germline loops: CDR1 MGHRA, CDR2 YSYEKL. The V segment lost 0 bases and the J segment 0 bases; nucleotides outside the gene matches: 6. The CDR3 extends over 18 amino acids. The CDR3: CASSQDRDRVGSGNTIYF. CDR3 sequence (DNA): TGCGCCAGCAGCCAAGATCGGGACAGGGTGGGCTCTGGAAACACCATATATTTT.

The gene calls are TRBV7-9 and TRBJ1-1; D is perhaps TRBD1 (6 bases). V lost 3 bases and J 6 bases, leaving 14 bases between the germline ends. In germline, CDR1 is SEHNR, CDR2 FQNEAQ (reference sequence). The CDR3 loop spans 14 amino acids. CDR3 region: CASSFGQGLAEAFF. The CDR3 nucleotides are TGTGCCAGCAGCTTCGGTCAGGGGTTGGCTGAAGCTTTCTTT.

This clone has a handful of counts. The chain carries TRBV9 and TRBJ2-2; D might be TRBD2 (6 bases). Germline V gene sequence: CDR1 SGDLS, CDR2 YYNGEE. The CDR3 is 18 residues long. Trimming took 0 bases from V and 3 from J, leaving 18 bases between them. Here the CDR3 DNA reads TGTGCCAGCAGCGTAGCCACTGCGGGGCAGCGGCACACCGGGGAGCTGTTTTTT. It translates to CASSVATAGQRHTGELFF.

The table lists this clone with a count of one. CDR3 in DNA: TGTGCCAGCAGTTACTCGTTTACAGGTGGCTATGGCTACACCTTC. Translation gives CASSYSFTGGYGYTF. V and J are TRBV6-2 or TRBV6-3 and TRBJ1-2, with D maybe TRBD1 (5 bases). This CDR3 is 15 amino acids long. Trimming left V 0 bases short and J 4 bases short, with 12 bases between. The germline V gene encodes CDR1 MNHEY and CDR2 SVGEGT.

V gene TRBV7-2 combines with J gene TRBJ2-1, with 7 bases aligning to TRBD2. After removal of 5 bases from V and 8 bases from J, the junction contained 9 bases not matched to a gene. Germline loops: CDR1 SGHTA, CDR2 FQGNSA. The length of the CDR3 is 14 residues. Here the CDR3 DNA reads TGTGCCAGCAGCCGGGACTATACAATTGATGAGCAGTTCTTC. The encoded protein is CASSRDYTIDEQFF.

The V gene is TRBV4-2, the J gene TRBJ1-3; D gene ambiguous. CDR3 length: 16 residues. V was clipped by 3 bases and J by 1 base, with 13 bases between them. Germline values: CDR1 LGHNA, CDR2 YNFKEQ. DNA for the CDR3: TGTGCCAGCAGCCAGGGTTTGACAAAATCTGGAAACACCATATATTTT. This sequence encodes CASSQGLTKSGNTIYF.

V is TRBV7-2 and J is TRBJ2-1; D may be TRBD2 (6 bases). V was pared by 3 bases and J by 0 bases, with 21 bases between. The CDR3 contains 19 residues. Germline CDR1 is SGHTA and CDR2 is FQGNSA. This CDR3 reads CASSFVPKWRDFSYNEQFF. Here the CDR3 DNA reads TGTGCCAGCAGCTTCGTTCCGAAATGGCGGGATTTCTCCTACAATGAGCAGTTCTTC.

The chain carries TRBV5-1 and TRBJ1-1, with D uncertain. Germline-derived CDR1 and CDR2 are SGHRS and YFSETQ. V gave up 7 bases and J gave up 1 base, with 17 bases separating them. There are 15 residues in the CDR3. The CDR3 region is CASLPLPGSNTEAFF. In DNA, the CDR3 is TGCGCCAGCCTTCCCCTGCCGGGGTCGAACACTGAAGCTTTCTTT.

The genes are TRBV18 and TRBJ1-1, with 8 bases fitting TRBD1. From germline, CDR1 is KGHSH and CDR2 LQKENI. The CDR3 contains 12 residues. After removal of 10 bases from V and 1 base from J, the junction contained 2 bases not matched to a gene. For the CDR3, the DNA is TGTGCCAACGGACAGGGGAACACTGAAGCTTTCTTT. Encoded protein: CANGQGNTEAFF.

The table lists this clone with a few counts. V and J are TRBV3-1 (or the pseudogene TRBV3-2) and TRBJ2-7; 10 bases match TRBD2. The V and J ends lost 7 bases and 5 bases, in that order; junction bases with no gene match: 2. Germline CDR1 is LGHDT and CDR2 is YNNKEL (reference sequence). CDR3 length: 12 residues. CDR3 in amino acids: CASTSGSHEQYF. The CDR3 DNA sequence: TGTGCCAGCACTAGCGGGAGCCACGAGCAGTACTTC.

CDR3 sequence reads: CASSTSTGNQPQHF. The CDR3 coding sequence is TGTGCCAGCTCGACTAGCACGGGGAATCAGCCCCAGCATTTT. The rearrangement links TRBV18 to TRBJ1-5; D unresolved. V lost 6 bases and J lost 4, with 13 bases in between. The CDR3 has 14 amino acids. Per germline, CDR1 KGHSH and CDR2 LQKENI. The full variable domain, with the rest looked up from reference TRBV18 and TRBJ1-5, is NAGVMQNPRHLVRRRGQEARLRCSPMKGHSHVYWYRQLPEEGLKFMVYLQKENIIDESGMPKERFSAEFPKEGPSILRIQQVVRGDSAAYFCASSTSTGNQPQHFGDGTRLSIL.

This chain joins TRBV19 and TRBJ1-2; D is undetermined. This CDR3 comprises 13 residues. Germline CDR1 and CDR2: LNHDA and SQIVND (reference sequence). V lost 7 bases and J 6 bases, leaving 15 bases between the germline ends. The CDR3: CASTAGVYDGYTF. Here the CDR3 DNA reads TGTGCCAGTACCGCAGGTGTCTACGATGGCTACACCTTC. Based on the CDR3 plus reference TRBV19 and TRBJ1-2, the full variable domain is DGGITQSPKYLFRKEGQNVTLSCEQNLNHDAMYWYRQDPGQGLRLIYYSQIVNDFQKGDIAEGYSVSREKKESFPLTVTSAQKNPTAFYLCASTAGVYDGYTFGSGTRLTVV.

This clone came up once. The gene calls are TRBV6-1 and TRBJ1-6, with 12 bases that match TRBD1. The CDR3 loop spans 15 amino acids. Germline loops: CDR1 MNHNS, CDR2 SASEGT. After removal of 0 bases from V and 11 bases from J, the junction contained 2 bases not matched to a gene. The CDR3 sequence is CASSEAGTGGAPLHF. In nucleotides, the CDR3 is TGTGCCAGCAGTGAAGCCGGGACAGGGGGCGCACCCCTCCACTTT.

This clone was seen only once. The V and J genes are TRBV18 and TRBJ2-7; TRBD1 matches at 9 bases. The CDR3 sequence is 12 residues long. Per germline, CDR1 KGHSH and CDR2 LQKENI. The V and J ends lost 6 bases and 3 bases, in that order; junction bases with no gene match: 0. CDR3 in amino acids: CASSDRGYEQYF. The CDR3 nucleotides are TGTGCCAGCTCGGACAGGGGCTACGAGCAGTACTTC.